The present TCR beta chain was sequenced within a study of shared T cell receptors in the human thymus. Generated by immunoSEQ multiplex PCR, the TCRdb table keeps only in-frame clones and is missing some. Here the sample spans about 660,000 clones, over 75% being singletons. Trimming stripped 1 base from V and 4 bases from J, with 7 bases between. This CDR3 comprises 13 residues. CDR1 and CDR2 from the germline V gene are SGDLS and YYNGEE. In addition, the sample was reused for a study of human thymus T cells. From that report: The thymus tissue came from resections taken during corrective heart surgery. Thymic and blood repertoires appeared to display a bias in their usage of V and J genes. What related research reported was that thymic repertoires overlapped highly among unrelated individuals.

Sequenced: thymocytes. This receptor was identified in a boy under two years old with a congenital heart defect. The chain carries TRBV9 and TRBJ2-3; tentatively, D is TRBD1 (5 bases). The CDR3 DNA is TGTGCCAGCAGCGTACGACAGTCAGATACGCAGTATTTT. Translated, it gives CASSVRQSDTQYF.